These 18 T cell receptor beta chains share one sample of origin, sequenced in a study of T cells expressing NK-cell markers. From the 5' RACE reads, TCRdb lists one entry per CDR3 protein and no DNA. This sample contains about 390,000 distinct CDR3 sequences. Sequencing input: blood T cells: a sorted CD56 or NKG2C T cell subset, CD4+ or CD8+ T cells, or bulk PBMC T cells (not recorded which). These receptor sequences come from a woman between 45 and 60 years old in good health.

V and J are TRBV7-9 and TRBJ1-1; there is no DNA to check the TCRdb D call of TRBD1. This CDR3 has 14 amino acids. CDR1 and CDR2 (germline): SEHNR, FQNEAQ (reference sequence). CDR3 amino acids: CASSFWQGVTEAFF.

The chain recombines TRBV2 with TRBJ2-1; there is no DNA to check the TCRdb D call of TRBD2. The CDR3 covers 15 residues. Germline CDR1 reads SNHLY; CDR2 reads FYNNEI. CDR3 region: CASSEGPSGLDEQFF.

CDR3 protein: CAISGLAGGTNTGELFF. This sequence joins TRBV10-3 and TRBJ2-2; there is no DNA to check the TCRdb D call of TRBD2. This CDR3 is 17 amino acids long. Germline lookup yields CDR1 ENHRY and CDR2 SYGVKD.

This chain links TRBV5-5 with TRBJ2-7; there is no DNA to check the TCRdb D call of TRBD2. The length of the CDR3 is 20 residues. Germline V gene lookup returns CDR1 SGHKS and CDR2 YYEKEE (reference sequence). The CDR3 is CASSLERGSAPLSGSYEQYF.

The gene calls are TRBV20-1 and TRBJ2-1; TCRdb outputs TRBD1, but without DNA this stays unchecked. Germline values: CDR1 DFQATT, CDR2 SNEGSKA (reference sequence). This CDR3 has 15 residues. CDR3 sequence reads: CSARETGGSYNEQFF.

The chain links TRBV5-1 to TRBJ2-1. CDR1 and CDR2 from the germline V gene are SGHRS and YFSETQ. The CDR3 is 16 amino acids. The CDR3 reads CASSFSPRTTHNEQFF.

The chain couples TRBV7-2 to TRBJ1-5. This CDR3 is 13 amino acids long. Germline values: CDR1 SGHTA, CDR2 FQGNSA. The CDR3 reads CASSLPTKRAQHF.

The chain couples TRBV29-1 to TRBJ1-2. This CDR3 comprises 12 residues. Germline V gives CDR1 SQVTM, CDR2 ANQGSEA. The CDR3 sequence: CSVEDSSYGYTF.

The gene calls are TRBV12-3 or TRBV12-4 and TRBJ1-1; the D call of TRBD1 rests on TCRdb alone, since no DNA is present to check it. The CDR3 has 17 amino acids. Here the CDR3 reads CASSKGTGGLLNTEAFF.

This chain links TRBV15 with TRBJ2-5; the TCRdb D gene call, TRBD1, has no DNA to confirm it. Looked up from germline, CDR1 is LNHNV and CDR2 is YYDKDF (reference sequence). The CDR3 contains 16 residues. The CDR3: CATSTRTGAPQETQYF.

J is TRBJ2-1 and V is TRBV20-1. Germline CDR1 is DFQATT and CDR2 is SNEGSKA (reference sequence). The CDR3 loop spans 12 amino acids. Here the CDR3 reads CSASRAYNEQFF.

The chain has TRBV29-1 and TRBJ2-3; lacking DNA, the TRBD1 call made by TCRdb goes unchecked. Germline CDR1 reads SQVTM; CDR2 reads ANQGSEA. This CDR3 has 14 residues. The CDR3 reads CSVSETSPADTQYF.

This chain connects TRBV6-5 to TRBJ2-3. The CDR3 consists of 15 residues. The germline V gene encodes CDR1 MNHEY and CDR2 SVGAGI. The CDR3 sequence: CASSSSSGGRDTQYF.

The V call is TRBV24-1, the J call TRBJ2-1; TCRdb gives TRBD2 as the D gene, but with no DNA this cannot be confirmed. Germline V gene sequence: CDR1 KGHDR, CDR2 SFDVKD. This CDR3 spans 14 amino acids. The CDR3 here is CATRSSGAGGEQFF.

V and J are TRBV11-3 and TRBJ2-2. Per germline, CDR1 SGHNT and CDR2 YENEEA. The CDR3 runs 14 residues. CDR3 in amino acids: CASSPRGYTGELFF.

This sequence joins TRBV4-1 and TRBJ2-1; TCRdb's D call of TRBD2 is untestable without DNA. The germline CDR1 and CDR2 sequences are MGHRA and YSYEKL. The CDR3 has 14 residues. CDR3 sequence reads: CASSQDDGRDEQFF.

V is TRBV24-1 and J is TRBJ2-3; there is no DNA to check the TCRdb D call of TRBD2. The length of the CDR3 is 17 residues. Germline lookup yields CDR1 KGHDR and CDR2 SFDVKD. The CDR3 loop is CATSDLGREGGTDTQYF.

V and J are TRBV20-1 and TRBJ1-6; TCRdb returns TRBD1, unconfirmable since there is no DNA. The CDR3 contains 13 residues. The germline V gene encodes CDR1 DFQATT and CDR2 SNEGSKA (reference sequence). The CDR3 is CSATDRVESPLHF.